The rows below give T cell receptor beta chains drawn from one sample of a study of blood T cell repertoires in COVID-19. Repertoires were generated with immunoSEQ multiplex PCR, while TCRdb's copy carries only in-frame clones and drops some. Here the sample spans roughly 70,000 clones, under 90% being singletons. Sequences were obtained from peripheral blood. All receptors derive from a man over 45 with active COVID-19. Both conserved end residues are part of each CDR3.

v_gene	j_gene	CDR3aa
TRBV5-4	TRBJ2-3	CASSLGADKRVKYF
TRBV7-2	TRBJ2-3	CASSPWTRETDTQYF
TRBV4-3	TRBJ2-7	CASSQDLAGGPSDEQYF
TRBV5-5	TRBJ2-7	CASSSSAGGDYEQYF
TRBV7-6	TRBJ2-3	CASSLGIGTGYTDTQYF
TRBV18	TRBJ2-7	CASSLLSYEQYF
TRBV7-3	TRBJ2-1	CASSSTLAGYNEQFF
TRBV21-1	TRBJ1-2	CASSKGAGWNYGYTF
TRBV19	TRBJ1-1	CASSLDGTENTEAFF
TRBV18	TRBJ2-1	CASSAGSENEQFF
TRBV11-3	TRBJ2-7	CASSLAGVPYEQYF
TRBV19	TRBJ2-7	CASSSRGTSGAPYEQYF
TRBV18	TRBJ1-1	CASSPRAEPEAFF
TRBV27	TRBJ1-2	CASSEDGGREYGYTF
TRBV5-4	TRBJ2-5	CASSLTGATQYF
TRBV12-3/TRBV12-4	TRBJ2-5	CASRAYQETQYF
TRBV12-3/TRBV12-4	TRBJ1-1	CASSDSMNTEAFF
TRBV4-1	TRBJ2-7	CASSHSGLAGVGSEQYF
TRBV5-1	TRBJ1-2	CASSSPGTGGYTF
TRBV11-1	TRBJ2-7	CASSPQTAVSYEQYF
TRBV18	TRBJ2-3	CASSPSAGGRTDTQYF
TRBV29-1	TRBJ1-5	CSVQTGTANQPQHF
TRBV14	TRBJ2-1	CASSPWTGRVDEQFF
TRBV10-3	TRBJ2-5	CAIGTSAEQETQYF
TRBV19	TRBJ1-1	CASSISSDNTEAFF
TRBV6-4	TRBJ2-2	CASRMGQGIAGELFF
TRBV5-1	TRBJ2-3	CASSPLTSGRTDTQYF
TRBV19	TRBJ1-1	CASSIVRGRGGTEAFF
TRBV7-2	TRBJ2-1	CASSQRGTSYNEQFF
TRBV18	TRBJ2-7	CASSPRREQYF
TRBV9	TRBJ1-1	CASSVATTQANTEAFF
TRBV5-1	TRBJ1-1	CASSPPGGTEAFF
TRBV6-6	TRBJ1-1	CASSFRGPSNTEAFF
TRBV5-1	TRBJ2-1	CASGQGYNEQFF
TRBV3-1/TRBV3-2	TRBJ1-4	CASSPSRGSRHEKLFF
TRBV6-2/TRBV6-3	TRBJ1-2	CASNPGGYGYTF
TRBV7-9	TRBJ1-4	CASSLGRQGEKLFF